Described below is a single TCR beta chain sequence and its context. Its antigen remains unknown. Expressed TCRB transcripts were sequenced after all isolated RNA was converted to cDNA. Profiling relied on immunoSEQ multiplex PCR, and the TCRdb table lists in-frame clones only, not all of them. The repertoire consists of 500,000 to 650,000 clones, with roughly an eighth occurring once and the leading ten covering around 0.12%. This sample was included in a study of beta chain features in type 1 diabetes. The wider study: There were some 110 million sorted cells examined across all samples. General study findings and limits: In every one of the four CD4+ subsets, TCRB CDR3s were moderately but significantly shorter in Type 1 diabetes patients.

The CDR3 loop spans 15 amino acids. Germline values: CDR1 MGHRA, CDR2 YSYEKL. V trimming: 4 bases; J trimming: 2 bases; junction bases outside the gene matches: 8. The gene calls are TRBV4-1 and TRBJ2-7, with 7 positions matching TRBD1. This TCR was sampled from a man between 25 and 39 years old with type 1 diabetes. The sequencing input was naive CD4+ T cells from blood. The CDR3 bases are TGCGCCAGCAGCCGCTCCCTAACAGGGGCCTACGAGCAGTACTTC. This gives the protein CASSRSLTGAYEQYF.